This is a list of T cell receptor beta chains from one sample in a study of blood T cell repertoires in COVID-19. Libraries were prepared by immunoSEQ multiplex PCR; TCRdb keeps only in-frame clonotypes and omits some of them. The sample comprises 350,000 or so clones, about nine tenths of which are singletons, and 1% rests with the top ten. The sample consisted of PBMCs or T cells enriched from blood (not recorded which). Receptors originate from a woman in her twenties or thirties who had been exposed to COVID-19. Both conserved end residues are part of each CDR3. The D gene is left open where the match is weak. Some rows mark clone size as missing; the rest say once, few, many or name a class of expanded clone.

>TRBV19|TRBJ1-1|-|-
TGTGCCAGTAGTCTGACAGGGAACACTGAAGCTTTCTTT
CASSLTGNTEAFF
>TRBV11-2|TRBJ2-7|-|-
TGTGCCAGCAGCTTAGCTCCCGACGGGACCTACGAGCAGTACTTC
CASSLAPDGTYEQYF
>TRBV5-1|TRBJ1-1|TRBD1|-
TGCGCCAGCAGCCGGGGACAGGGGAAGGAGAGTACTGAAGCTTTCTTT
CASSRGQGKESTEAFF
>TRBV10-3|TRBJ2-7|TRBD2|-
TGTGCCATCAGTGGACTAGCCTCCTACGAGCAGTACTTC
CAISGLASYEQYF
>TRBV30|TRBJ1-2|TRBD1|-
TGTGCCTGGAGTGCCCCATCGGGACAGAGTTGGAACTATGGCTACACCTTC
CAWSAPSGQSWNYGYTF
>TRBV5-1|TRBJ2-7|TRBD2|-
TGCGCCAGCAGCTTGGCTCTAGCGGGAGGTGGCTACGAGCAGTACTTC
CASSLALAGGGYEQYF
>TRBV14|TRBJ1-1|-|-
TGTGCCAGCAGCCAAGTATCGGGCTGGGGACTGGGCGAAGCTTTCTTT
CASSQVSGWGLGEAFF
>TRBV5-4|TRBJ1-3|-|-
TGTGCCAGCAGCTACTCCGGGGGACCCTCTGGAAACACCATATATTTT
CASSYSGGPSGNTIYF
>TRBV29-1|TRBJ2-3|-|-
TGCAGCGTTCTCGGGACACAGACAGATACGCAGTATTTT
CSVLGTQTDTQYF
>TRBV6-5|TRBJ2-1|TRBD1|-
TGTGCCACCGGACAGGGGGGGAATGAGCAGTTCTTC
CATGQGGNEQFF
>TRBV28|TRBJ1-2|TRBD1|-
TGTGCCAGCAGTACGACAGGGAAGGATGGCTACACCTTC
CASSTTGKDGYTF
>TRBV27|TRBJ1-6|-|-
TGTGCCAGCGGATACAGGGTCGGAATTAGCTCCTATAATTCACCCCTCCACTTT
CASGYRVGISSYNSPLHF
>TRBV5-6|TRBJ2-3|-|few
TGTGCCAGCAGCTTGGAAATTAGCGGACCGTCAGATACGCAGTATTTT
CASSLEISGPSDTQYF